This T cell receptor beta chain was observed in a study of blood T cell repertoires in COVID-19 (TCRdb year 2020). A note on the overall study: The collaborator samples originated in the United States, Italy and Spain and spanned the acute and convalescent phases of COVID-19. The repertoires were released in a freely available public database intended as a resource for research on the immune response to SARS-CoV-2. Subjects who had been exposed to COVID-19, were actively infected with it, or had recovered from it provided the deeply sampled blood TCRbeta repertoires that made up the dataset. The material from the prospective study consisted of cDNA or gDNA derived from T cells, B-cell-depleted T cells, or PBMCs. Where available, HLA class I and class II types were obtained from metadata supplied by the sample provider rather than from assay-based typing. Sample metadata almost always included a de-identified subject ID, COVID-19 status, age in years and sex. Samples came from the ongoing ImmuneRACE study (first 160 participants) plus 1,254 subjects from 6 global collaborators. The paper's findings and limits, for the study overall: The quantity of clinical and demographic metadata differed by source and by participant and was supplied without curation.

Participants in the prospective study were aged roughly 18 to 90 years, lived in some 24 United States geographic areas, and enrolled through a virtual design. To assign participants to cohorts, the prospective study relied on clinical history that participants themselves reported in a screening survey and a study questionnaire. Each participant in the prospective study had whole blood, serum and a nasopharyngeal or oropharyngeal swab collected by mobile phlebotomists. Prospective study participants could optionally give additional blood draws and questionnaires over a roughly 2-month period. Blood samples from the prospective study were shipped frozen or at room temperature prior to DNA extraction. The immunoSEQ Assay, a bias-controlled multiplex PCR, was used to amplify TCRbeta CDR3 regions from genomic DNA. Regarding the original processing steps: The number of nucleated cells in each sample was estimated from the amplification of reference gene primers within the assay. To quantify the absolute abundance of each unique TCRbeta CDR3 rearrangement, sequence reads were collapsed and filtered. Productive Simpson clonality was computed per sample as the square root of Simpson's diversity index over productive rearrangements. TCRdb limited this immuneACCESS table to in-frame rearrangements with V and J called. A share of clones is missing; checked studies link under half to unresolved V genes, and the rest is unexplained. That table supplies the V and J calls and clone size; D and trimming were determined from the DNA. The sample table contains approximately 450,000 clones; only one count was recorded for 70% to 90% of them. Clones ranked in the top ten supply roughly 2% of the sample.

Measured from the cysteine to the phenylalanine, the CDR3 is 12 residues long. CDR3 DNA is the only sequence kept; it has 36 bases, read in frame from the first base. V and J are trimmed by 5 bases and 5 bases, and the gene matches miss 1 base of the junction. The germline V gene provides CDR1 SGHRS and CDR2 YFSETQ. To note about this clone: Its antigen is not yet known. No much larger clone is present one base from it, and per-base qualities are unavailable.

This sequence was found in a woman aged 18 to 35 with acute COVID-19. The rearranged chain carries TRBV5-1 and TRBJ1-1; 9 central bases correspond to TRBD1. The sample comprised PBMCs or T cells enriched from blood (not recorded which). The nucleotides read TGCGCCAGCAGACAGGGGGCGACTGAAGCTTTCTTT. Its protein reads: CASRQGATEAFF.